Below, one TCR beta chain is given with its context. The record originates from a study of pediatric ulcerative colitis. Across the whole study: Disease was pancolitis in several and left-sided in two, histology-confirmed.

This was a survey-level run. Up to 500,000 reads were sequenced per sample. TCRdb's table, derived via immunoSEQ multiplex PCR, lists solely in-frame clones and lacks some. The sample yields about 20,000 clones, nearly 75% seen once. The rectum was sampled with one to two pinch biopsies at colonoscopy. V gave up 0 bases and J gave up 6 bases, with 3 bases separating them. This CDR3 region has 11 residues. Germline V gene data show CDR1 as SQVTM and CDR2 as ANQGSEA. The sequenced sample consisted of gut tissue. The V call is TRBV29-1, the J call TRBJ2-1; D uncertain. This sequence originates from a boy under 18 with moderate ulcerative colitis. CDR3 nucleotide sequence: TGCAGCGTTGAAGAGCTCAATGAGCAGTTCTTC. It encodes CSVEELNEQFF.